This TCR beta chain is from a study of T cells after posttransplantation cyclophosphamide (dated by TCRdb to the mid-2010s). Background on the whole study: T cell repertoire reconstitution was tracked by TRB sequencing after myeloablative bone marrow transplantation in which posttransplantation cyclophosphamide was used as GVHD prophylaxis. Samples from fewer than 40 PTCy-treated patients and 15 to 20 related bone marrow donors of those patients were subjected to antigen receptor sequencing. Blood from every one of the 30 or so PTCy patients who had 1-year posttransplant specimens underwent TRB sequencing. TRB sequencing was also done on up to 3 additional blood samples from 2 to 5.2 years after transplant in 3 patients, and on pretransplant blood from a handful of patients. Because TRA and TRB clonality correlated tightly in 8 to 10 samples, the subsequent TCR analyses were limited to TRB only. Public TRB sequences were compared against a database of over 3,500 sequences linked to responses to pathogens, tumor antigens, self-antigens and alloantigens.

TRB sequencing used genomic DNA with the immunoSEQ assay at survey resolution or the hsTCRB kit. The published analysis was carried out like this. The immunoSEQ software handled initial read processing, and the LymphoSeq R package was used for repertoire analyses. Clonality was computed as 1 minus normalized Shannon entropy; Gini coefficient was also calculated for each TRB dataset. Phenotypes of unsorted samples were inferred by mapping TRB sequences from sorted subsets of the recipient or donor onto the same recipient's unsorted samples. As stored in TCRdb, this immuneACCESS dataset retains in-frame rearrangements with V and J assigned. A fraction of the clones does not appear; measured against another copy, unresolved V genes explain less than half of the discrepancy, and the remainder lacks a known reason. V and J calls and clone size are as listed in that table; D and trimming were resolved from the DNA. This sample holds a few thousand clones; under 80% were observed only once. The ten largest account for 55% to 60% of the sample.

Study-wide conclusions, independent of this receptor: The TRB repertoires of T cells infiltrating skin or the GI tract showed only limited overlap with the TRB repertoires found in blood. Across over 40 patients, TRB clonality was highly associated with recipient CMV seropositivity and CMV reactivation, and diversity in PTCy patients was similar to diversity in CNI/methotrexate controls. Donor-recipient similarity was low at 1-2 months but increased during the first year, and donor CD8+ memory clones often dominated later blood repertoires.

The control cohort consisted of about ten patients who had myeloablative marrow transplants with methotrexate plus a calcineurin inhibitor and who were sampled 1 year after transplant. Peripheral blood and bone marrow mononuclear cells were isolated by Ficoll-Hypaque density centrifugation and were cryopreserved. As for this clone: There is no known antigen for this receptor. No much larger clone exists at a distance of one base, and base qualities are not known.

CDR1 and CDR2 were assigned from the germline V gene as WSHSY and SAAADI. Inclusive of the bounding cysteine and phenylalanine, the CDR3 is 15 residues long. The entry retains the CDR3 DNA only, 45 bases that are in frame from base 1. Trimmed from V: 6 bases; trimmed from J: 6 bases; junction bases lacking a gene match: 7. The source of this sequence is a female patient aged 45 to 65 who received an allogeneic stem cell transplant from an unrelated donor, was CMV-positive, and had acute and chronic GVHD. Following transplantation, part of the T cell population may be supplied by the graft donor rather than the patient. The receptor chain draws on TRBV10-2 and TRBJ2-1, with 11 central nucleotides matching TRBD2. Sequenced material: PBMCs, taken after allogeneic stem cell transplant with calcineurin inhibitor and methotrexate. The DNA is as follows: TGCGCCAGCAGGGACCTAGCGGGAGGTGGCAATGAGCAGTTCTTC. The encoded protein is CASRDLAGGGNEQFF.